This T cell receptor (beta chain) was observed in a study of blood T cell repertoires in COVID-19. Cohort 3 donors counted as recovered after two negative PCRs, clearance, or resolved symptoms. Trimming took 6 bases from V and 7 from J; bases not matched to a gene: 7. CDR3 size: 13 residues. CDR1 LNHDA and CDR2 SQIVND come from the germline V gene (reference sequence). Measured with immunoSEQ multiplex PCR; TCRdb has only the in-frame clones, and not every one. The sample gives 250,000 to 300,000 clones, approximately 88% of which show up once; 1.5% to 2% is in the top ten. V and J are TRBV19 and TRBJ1-2; 8 nucleotides align to TRBD1. What was sequenced was PBMCs or T cells enriched from blood (not recorded which). This receptor was identified in a woman in her thirties or forties who had recovered from COVID-19. In DNA, the CDR3 is TGTGCCAGTAGCCCCGGACAGGGTGGTGGCTACACCTTC. Encoded protein: CASSPGQGGGYTF.